This note documents a single T cell receptor beta chain sequence. Its antigen remains unidentified. The data originate from a study of CD4 T cells in relation to SARS-CoV-2 and coronaviruses. The wider study: After nine to eleven days of antigen culture, PBMC TCR beta CDR3s were sequenced. Shared crossreactive spike epitopes were mapped to their HLA restriction. The negative reference was HIV-1 Nef peptide pool or peptide-free culture.

Unexposed donor CD4+ T cells date from about 2011-2018, before the COVID-19 pandemic. Isolation of CD4+ T cells took place after roughly nine days in culture. Libraries were prepared by immunoSEQ multiplex PCR; TCRdb keeps only in-frame clonotypes and omits some of them. The sample yields 17,000 or so clones, about four fifths seen once. The receptor's source is a human donor in good health. The sequencing input was CD4+ T cells from PBMCs, cultured in vitro.

CDR3 protein: CASRRTANYGYTF. The CDR3 DNA is TGTGCCAGCAGGCGGACAGCTAACTATGGCTACACCTTC. The chain joins TRBV27 to TRBJ1-2; D possibly corresponds to TRBD1 (6 bases). CDR3 length: 13 residues. The V gene's germline CDR1 is MNHEY and CDR2 SMNVEV (reference sequence). The V and J ends lost 6 bases and 0 bases respectively, with 8 bases between them.